A single sample is the source of the 9 T cell receptor beta chains below, sequenced in a study of shared clonotypes between healthy human individuals. Here immunoSEQ multiplex PCR was the method, and the copy in TCRdb shows in-frame clones only, minus some. The table includes over a million clones, approximately 68% detected once. Specimen: memory CD4+ T cells sorted from blood. The subset was: CD45RA-negative fraction. These receptors all stem from a man in his late teens or twenties in good health.

The chain has TRBV19 and TRBJ1-2; no clear D. Per germline, CDR1 LNHDA and CDR2 SQIVND (reference sequence). V lost 2 bases and J lost 8, with 18 bases in between. The CDR3 is 15 residues long. CDR3 DNA: TGTGCCAGTAGTATAAGAGTCGGCGGGCTGGGGGGCTACACCTTC. Translating it yields CASSIRVGGLGGYTF.

The chain couples TRBV19 to TRBJ1-1; D ambiguous. The CDR3 has 15 residues. Germline V lookup: CDR1 LNHDA, CDR2 SQIVND (reference sequence). Trimming took 7 bases from V and 6 from J, leaving 21 bases between them. The CDR3 sequence is CASIERAQMGSEAFF. CDR3 nucleotide sequence: TGTGCCAGTATTGAACGCGCCCAAATGGGGTCTGAAGCTTTCTTT.

Of note for this clone: Other DNA sequences in the same sample also yield this CDR3. V gene TRBV27 combines with J gene TRBJ1-1, with a possible D match to TRBD1 (6 bases). The CDR3 covers 14 residues. The germline CDR1 and CDR2 sequences are MNHEY and SMNVEV (reference sequence). With 0 bases removed from V and 2 bases from J, the gap between germline ends came to 7 bases. The CDR3 reads CASSLSGGNTEAFF. The CDR3 nucleotides read TGTGCCAGCAGTTTATCAGGGGGAAACACTGAAGCTTTCTTT.

The chain employs TRBV5-1 and TRBJ2-7; TRBD1 agrees at 9 bases. V was pared by 4 bases and J by 6 bases, with 5 bases of the junction left unmatched. CDR3 size: 13 residues. Germline CDR1 SGHRS, CDR2 YFSETQ. The CDR3 nucleotides are TGCGCCAGCAGCGCGGGACAGGGAGGCGAGCAGTACTTC. Protein sequence: CASSAGQGGEQYF. The full variable domain, its missing parts supplied by reference TRBV5-1 and TRBJ2-7, is KAGVTQTPRYLIKTRGQQVTLSCSPISGHRSVSWYQQTPGQGLQFLFEYFSETQRNKGNFPGRFSGRQFSNSRSEMNVSTLELGDSALYLCASSAGQGGEQYFGPGTRLTVT.

The chain employs TRBV7-2 and TRBJ1-5; 7 nucleotides agree with TRBD1. CDR1 is SGHTA, CDR2 FQGNSA, per germline. This CDR3 is 15 amino acids long. V shed 4 bases and J 4 bases; nucleotides not matched to a gene: 7. The CDR3 sequence is CASSSSMTGNQPQHF. In DNA, the CDR3 is TGTGCCAGCAGCTCATCTATGACAGGGAATCAGCCCCAGCATTTT.

The chain is built from TRBV7-9 and TRBJ2-1; D ambiguous. The ends were cut back, 6 bases at V and 8 bases at J, with 11 bases in the middle. This CDR3 region has 12 residues. Germline loops: CDR1 SEHNR, CDR2 FQNEAQ (reference sequence). The CDR3 protein is CASSPDTDEQFF. CDR3 in DNA: TGTGCCAGCAGTCCCGACACGGATGAGCAGTTCTTC. The whole variable domain, remainder taken from reference TRBV7-9 and TRBJ2-1, is DTGVSQNPRHKITKRGQNVTFRCDPISEHNRLYWYRQTLGQGPEFLTYFQNEAQLEKSRLLSDRFSAERPKGSFSTLEIQRTEQGDSAMYLCASSPDTDEQFFGPGTRLTVL.

The J gene is TRBJ2-7, the V gene TRBV6-1; possible D gene TRBD1, 5 bases. Looked up from germline, CDR1 is MNHNS and CDR2 is SASEGT. Trimming shortened V by 10 bases and J by 2 bases, and 12 bases separated the two germline ends. CDR3 length: 12 residues. As DNA, the CDR3 is TGTGCCACTACCCAGGGAACCTACGAGCAGTACTTC. Protein sequence: CATTQGTYEQYF.

This chain connects TRBV27 to TRBJ2-3; TRBD2 agrees at 13 bases. CDR3 length: 15 amino acids. Germline CDR1 and CDR2: MNHEY and SMNVEV (reference sequence). V gave up 8 bases and J gave up 6 bases; unmatched junction bases: 8. CDR3 nucleotides: TGTGCCAGCTACACCGGGACTAGCGGGACGGATACGCAGTATTTT. Translating it yields CASYTGTSGTDTQYF.

V is TRBV30 and J is TRBJ2-7, with unresolved D. The CDR3 spans 12 residues. Germline V lookup: CDR1 GTSNPN, CDR2 SVGIG (reference sequence). The V end lost 4 bases, the J end lost 3 bases, and 10 bases lay between the germline ends. DNA of the CDR3: TGTGCCTGGATAAAAGGGAACTACGAGCAGTACTTC. Residues: CAWIKGNYEQYF.